The source of this T cell receptor (beta chain) is a study of blood T cell repertoires in COVID-19. Study background: The analysed material was cDNA or gDNA that came from T cells, B-cell-depleted T cells, or PBMCs.

The CDR3 covers 15 residues. Germline assignment: CDR1 SGHDT and CDR2 YYEEEE. Trimming took 3 bases from V and 5 from J, leaving 17 bases between them. Per the original data handling: Scientists estimated how many nucleated cells there were by amplifying reference gene primers. Libraries were prepared by immunoSEQ multiplex PCR; TCRdb keeps only in-frame clonotypes and omits some of them. The V and J calls and clone size come from that table; D and trimming were worked out from the DNA. Here the sample spans roughly 320,000 clones, roughly 91% being singletons. The chain links TRBV5-6 to TRBJ1-2; D not resolved. The receptor was isolated from a woman aged 25-40 years with COVID-19, enrolled during active disease. The sequencing input was peripheral blood. The CDR3 DNA sequence: TGTGCCAGCAGCTCTGCCTATCACCGGGATTATGGCTACACCTTC. Encoded protein: CASSSAYHRDYGYTF. Variable domain in full (rest from reference TRBV5-6 and TRBJ1-2): DAGVTQSPTHLIKTRGQQVTLRCSPKSGHDTVSWYQQALGQGPQFIFQYYEEEERQRGNFPDRFSGHQFPNYSSELNVNALLLGDSALYLCASSSAYHRDYGYTFGSGTRLTVV.